The 25 T cell receptor beta chains below all came from one sample that was sequenced in a study of T-cell reconstitution after alpha-beta-depleted transplantation in children. Library preparation (for TCRbeta) was performed with unique molecular identifiers. TCRdb re-called the PCR reads through MiXCR, storing one row per CDR3 protein. The repertoire has around 200,000 distinct CDR3 sequences, roughly 8.1% of them found once; the top ten carry 35%. Specimen: PBMCs, mostly from graft donor cells, collected 360 days after TCRalphabeta/CD19-depleted stem cell transplant. The receptor set was obtained from a male patient between 2 and 9 years old who had a stem cell transplant for acute myeloid leukemia, so the T cells may come from the graft donor.

This chain links TRBV12-3 or TRBV12-4 with TRBJ1-5, with unresolved D. V was clipped by 2 bases and J by 2 bases, with 16 bases between them. The CDR3 spans 17 residues. The CDR3 coding sequence is TGTGCCAGCAGTTTAACGTCGGCGGGCTTAGGCAATCAGCCCCAGCATTTT. It codes for CASSLTSAGLGNQPQHF.

The chain employs TRBV5-1 and TRBJ1-5; weak D call: TRBD1 (6 bases). The germline V gene has CDR1 SGHRS and CDR2 YFSETQ. Trimming shortened V by 9 bases and J by 2 bases, and 21 bases separated the two germline ends. The CDR3 has 16 amino acids. CDR3 DNA: TGCGCCATCAAAGGGGGTGGATGGACGGGCAATCAGCCCCAGCATTTT. Translated, it gives CAIKGGGWTGNQPQHF. The full variable domain, in which reference TRBV5-1 and TRBJ1-5 provide the parts outside the CDR3, is KAGVTQTPRYLIKTRGQQVTLSCSPISGHRSVSWYQQTPGQGLQFLFEYFSETQRNKGNFPGRFSGRQFSNSRSEMNVSTLELGDSALYLCAIKGGGWTGNQPQHFGDGTRLSIL.

The chain joins TRBV6-2 or TRBV6-3 to TRBJ2-3; D unresolved. CDR3 length: 16 residues. The ends were cut back, 5 bases at V and 0 bases at J, with 15 bases in the middle. Germline V gene data show CDR1 as MNHEY and CDR2 as SVGEGT. The CDR3 loop is CASSTRTSRSTDTQYF. The CDR3 DNA reads as TGTGCCAGCAGTACCCGGACCTCCCGTAGCACAGATACGCAGTATTTT.

This clonotype came up a few times. V usage is TRBV29-1 and J usage is TRBJ1-1; unclear D gene. This CDR3 spans 13 amino acids. Trimming stripped 7 bases from V and 0 bases from J, with 12 bases between. In germline, CDR1 is SQVTM, CDR2 ANQGSEA. CDR3 in DNA: TGCAGCGCGGCCGGGGTACTGAACACTGAAGCTTTCTTT. It encodes CSAAGVLNTEAFF.

This clonotype was observed at least ten times. The chain is built from TRBV12-3 or TRBV12-4 and TRBJ2-5, with 7 positions matching TRBD1. V dropped 5 bases and J dropped 1; count of bases not matched to a gene: 1. The CDR3 sequence is 13 residues long. The CDR3 is CASSAGGQETQYF. Here the CDR3 DNA reads TGTGCCAGCAGTGCAGGGGGCCAAGAGACCCAGTACTTC.

The rearrangement links TRBV12-3 or TRBV12-4 to TRBJ1-4; no definite D call. The CDR3 is 12 amino acids. V was clipped by 3 bases and J by 6 bases, with 5 bases between them. For the CDR3, the DNA is TGTGCCAGCAGTTTCGCCGATGAAAAACTGTTTTTT. It codes for CASSFADEKLFF.

The CDR3: CSAREGTMHNEQFF. The CDR3 region has the DNA TGCAGTGCTAGAGAAGGGACTATGCACAATGAGCAGTTCTTC. V gene TRBV20-1 combines with J gene TRBJ2-1, with 7 nucleotides matching TRBD2. This CDR3 is built from 14 residues. The V gene's germline CDR1 is DFQATT and CDR2 SNEGSKA (reference sequence). Losses at the gene ends were 0 bases for V and 5 bases for J; bases not matched to a gene: 4.

This clonotype was observed many times. V and J are TRBV6-5 and TRBJ2-1, with 13 bases that match TRBD2. The germline gives CDR1 MNHEY, CDR2 SVGAGI. With V trimmed by 10 bases and J by 0 bases, 9 bases remained unmatched. The CDR3 has 17 amino acids. CDR3 amino acids: CATTGTSGISSYNEQFF. DNA for the CDR3: TGTGCCACCACCGGGACTAGCGGGATCAGCTCCTACAATGAGCAGTTCTTC.

This clonotype was detected a few times. The V gene is TRBV7-9, the J gene TRBJ2-5; TRBD2 aligns across 8 bases. V was pared by 5 bases and J by 3 bases, with 8 bases of the junction left unmatched. Germline V lookup: CDR1 SEHNR, CDR2 FQNEAQ (reference sequence). This CDR3 has 15 residues. This CDR3 is CASSLGLAGEETQYF. The CDR3 DNA is TGTGCCAGCAGCCTCGGTCTAGCGGGTGAAGAGACCCAGTACTTC.

This clonotype showed up just a few times. The chain joins TRBV24-1 to TRBJ2-1, with TRBD2 matching 14 bases. This CDR3 has 17 amino acids. Unmatched junction bases numbered 6, after V lost 3 bases and J lost 6 bases. The germline CDR1 and CDR2 sequences are KGHDR and SFDVKD. The CDR3 region has the DNA TGTGCCACCAGTGATACCGGACTAGCGGGAGGCAGCAATGAGCAGTTCTTC. It is translated as CATSDTGLAGGSNEQFF.

The V and J genes are TRBV6-1 and TRBJ2-1; unclear D gene. The CDR3 runs 14 residues. Per germline, CDR1 MNHNS and CDR2 SASEGT. V lost 8 bases and J lost 0, with 11 bases in between. CDR3 DNA: TGTGCCAGCGGTAGCCGGAGCTCCTACAATGAGCAGTTCTTC. It yields the protein CASGSRSSYNEQFF.

CDR3 amino acids: CASSSVSRETQYF. DNA for the CDR3: TGTGCCAGCAGTTCTGTAAGCAGAGAGACCCAGTACTTC. The chain uses TRBV7-6 and TRBJ2-5; D is uncertain. In germline, CDR1 is SGHVS, CDR2 FNYEAQ. The CDR3 extends over 13 amino acids. Trimming stripped 6 bases from V and 4 bases from J, with 12 bases between. The entire variable domain, with the rest obtained from reference TRBV7-6 and TRBJ2-5, is as follows: GAGVSQSPRYKVTKRGQDVALRCDPISGHVSLYWYRQALGQGPEFLTYFNYEAQQDKSGLPNDRFSAERPEGSISTLTIQRTEQRDSAMYRCASSSVSRETQYFGPGTRLLVL.

V usage is TRBV12-3 or TRBV12-4 and J usage is TRBJ1-3, with 10 bases identical to TRBD1. The CDR3 runs to 16 residues. The V gene end was trimmed by 7 bases and the J gene end by 0 bases; junction bases not matched to a gene: 6. CDR3 sequence: CASNFGTGVSGNTIYF. CDR3 sequence (DNA): TGTGCCAGCAACTTCGGGACAGGGGTCTCTGGAAACACCATATATTTT.

The genes are TRBV4-3 and TRBJ2-6; no reliable D call. The V gene's germline CDR1 is LGHNA and CDR2 YSLEER. The CDR3 sequence is 17 residues long. V lost 1 base and J 0 bases, leaving 10 bases between the germline ends. CDR3 protein: CASSQVRDSSGANVLTF. In DNA, the CDR3 is TGCGCCAGCAGCCAAGTACGAGATAGCTCTGGGGCCAACGTCCTGACTTTC.

This rearrangement joins TRBV6-2 or TRBV6-3 to TRBJ2-1, with TRBD2 matching 7 bases. The CDR3 spans 16 residues. Germline V gene sequence: CDR1 MNHEY, CDR2 SVGEGT. V shed 7 bases and J 2 bases; nucleotides not matched to a gene: 11. The CDR3 bases are TGTGCCAGCAAACGGCCGGGGGAGGGCCCCTACAATGAGCAGTTCTTC. Its protein is CASKRPGEGPYNEQFF.

In this sample, this clonotype turned up a few times. The CDR3 reads CASTTDRRGGYTF. The CDR3 DNA sequence: TGTGCCAGCACCACCGACAGGCGGGGGGGCTACACCTTC. V and J are TRBV12-3 or TRBV12-4 and TRBJ1-2, with a possible D match to TRBD1 (6 bases). The CDR3 is 13 amino acids. The V gene lost 7 bases and the J gene lost 8 bases, with 17 bases spanning the gap.

This clonotype was seen ten or more times. The chain uses TRBV2 and TRBJ2-7, with TRBD1 as a possible D gene (6 bases). The length of the CDR3 is 14 residues. The germline V gene encodes CDR1 SNHLY and CDR2 FYNNEI. Trimming took off 7 bases at V and 1 base at J, with 14 bases between the two ends. CDR3 region: CASKWGQDSYEQYV. The CDR3 region has the DNA TGTGCCAGCAAGTGGGGGCAGGATTCCTACGAGCAGTACGTC.

This clonotype appeared many times. The rearrangement joins TRBV7-2 to TRBJ1-6; D remains unclear. The V gene lost 1 base and the J gene lost 4 bases, with 5 bases spanning the gap. Germline V gene sequence: CDR1 SGHTA, CDR2 FQGNSA. The CDR3 runs 14 residues. The CDR3 DNA reads TGTGCCAGCAGCTTAGACAGTTATAATTCACCCCTCCACTTT. It translates to CASSLDSYNSPLHF.

The V call is TRBV15, the J call TRBJ2-1, with TRBD1 matching 9 bases. The CDR3 contains 17 residues. CDR1 is LNHNV and CDR2 is YYDKDF in the germline V gene (reference sequence). The junction had 15 bases not matched to a gene; V was cut back by 2 bases and J by 10 bases. The CDR3 region is CATSRRLWGQGIQEQFF. The CDR3 nucleotides read TGTGCCACCAGCAGACGCCTTTGGGGACAGGGTATTCAAGAGCAGTTCTTC.

This clonotype was counted a few times. The gene calls are TRBV27 and TRBJ1-1, with D unclear. V lost 4 bases, J lost 0 bases, and 9 bases lay in between. This CDR3 region has 14 residues. The germline V gene encodes CDR1 MNHEY and CDR2 SMNVEV (reference sequence). CDR3 coding DNA: TGTGCCAGCAGTTCAGGACCGCTGAACACTGAAGCTTTCTTT. This translates into CASSSGPLNTEAFF.

This clonotype was detected many times. This sequence joins TRBV5-1 and TRBJ1-2; maybe TRBD1 (6 bases). The CDR3 runs 16 residues. Trimming cost V 2 bases and J 3 bases, with 17 bases left between them. Per the germline V gene, CDR1 is SGHRS and CDR2 is YFSETQ. The CDR3 reads CASSFLQGEHDYGYTF. In DNA, the CDR3 is TGCGCCAGCAGCTTTTTACAGGGAGAACATGACTATGGCTACACCTTC. Based on the CDR3 plus reference TRBV5-1 and TRBJ1-2, the full variable domain is KAGVTQTPRYLIKTRGQQVTLSCSPISGHRSVSWYQQTPGQGLQFLFEYFSETQRNKGNFPGRFSGRQFSNSRSEMNVSTLELGDSALYLCASSFLQGEHDYGYTFGSGTRLTVV.

The rearrangement joins TRBV20-1 to TRBJ2-1; a weak D match, TRBD1 (5 bases). The CDR3 has 12 residues. V lost 5 bases and J lost 6, with 11 bases in between. Germline-derived CDR1 and CDR2 are DFQATT and SNEGSKA (reference sequence). This CDR3 reads CSAHLRVNEQFF. The CDR3 DNA reads as TGCAGTGCTCACCTCAGGGTCAATGAGCAGTTCTTC.

The rearrangement links TRBV6-2 or TRBV6-3 to TRBJ1-5, with 9 bases lining up with TRBD1. This CDR3 has 13 residues. The germline gives CDR1 MNHEY, CDR2 SVGEGT. J was trimmed by 9 bases and V by 4 bases; bases with no gene match: 4. In nucleotides, the CDR3 is TGTGCCAGCAGTTCCGGACAGGGGCCGCCCCAGCATTTT. It specifies CASSSGQGPPQHF.

This clonotype was seen at least ten times. The rearrangement links TRBV5-1 to TRBJ1-4, with D possibly matching TRBD1 (6 bases). Germline CDR1 is SGHRS and CDR2 is YFSETQ. The germline V and J ends were trimmed by 5 bases and 4 bases, with 9 bases remaining between them. The CDR3 has 13 residues. The CDR3 loop reads CASRTGINEKLFF. The DNA of the CDR3 is TGCGCCAGCAGAACAGGGATTAATGAAAAACTGTTTTTT.

This clonotype was counted many times. V usage is TRBV5-1 and J usage is TRBJ2-1; 7 bases are shared with TRBD2. The J segment lost 4 bases and the V segment lost 4 bases, leaving 2 bases of the junction unmatched. Germline CDR1 reads SGHRS; CDR2 reads YFSETQ. This CDR3 region has 13 residues. For the CDR3, the DNA is TGCGCCAGCAGCACGGGGGGTTACAATGAGCAGTTCTTC. Protein: CASSTGGYNEQFF.